The clone carrying this TCR beta chain was found a few times. No antigen is known for it. The time point here: pre-sensitization, week 0. Treatment given: therapeutic diphenylcyclopropenone sensitization with weekly scalp DPC. The data originate from a study of human T cells and chemical hapten exposure. Study at large: Largely, small differences in pooled library volume made per-sample TCR yields vary.

Study observations and caveats: No alteration of TCRs above 1 in 1000 frequency was seen with DPC sensitization.

There are 16 residues in the CDR3. The V and J ends lost 2 bases and 4 bases, in that order; junction bases with no gene match: 2. Germline CDR1 and CDR2: MNHEY and SVGAGI. Authors' processing steps: Ranging from roughly 23,224 to 700,000, TCR counts per sample had a median value of about 96,000. Each CDR3 protein is one row after TCRdb ran MiXCR on the RACE reads. These V and J calls derive from TCRdb rather than the authors' analysis. Among a few hundred thousand distinct CDR3 sequences listed, about 9% were seen once. Sequenced material: whole blood, taken in connection with sensitization to the hapten diphenylcyclopropenone (DPC). The receptor was isolated from a woman in her 40s with alopecia areata. Some clones in this sample may be carry-over from other donors' samples. The gene calls are TRBV6-5 and TRBJ2-1; TRBD2 agrees at 13 bases. CDR3 sequence: CASSYGLAGAYNEQFF. The CDR3 DNA follows: TGTGCCAGCAGTTACGGACTAGCGGGAGCTTACAATGAGCAGTTCTTC.